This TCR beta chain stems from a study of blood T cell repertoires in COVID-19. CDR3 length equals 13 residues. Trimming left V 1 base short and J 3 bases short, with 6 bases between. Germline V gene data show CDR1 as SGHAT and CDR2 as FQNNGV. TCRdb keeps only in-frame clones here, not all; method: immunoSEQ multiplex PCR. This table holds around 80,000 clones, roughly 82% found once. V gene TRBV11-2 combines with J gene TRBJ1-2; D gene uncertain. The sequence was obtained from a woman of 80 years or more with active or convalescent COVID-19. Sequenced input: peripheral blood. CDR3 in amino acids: CASSLGSYYGYTF. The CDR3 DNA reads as TGTGCCAGCAGCTTAGGGAGCTACTATGGCTACACCTTC.